This T cell receptor (beta chain) was sequenced for a study of identical twins (dated by TCRdb to 2016 to 2017). Study-wide context: TCR alpha and beta repertoires from monozygotic twins, unrelated adults of various ages and cord blood were deep-sequenced to test whether fetal clonotypes persist. Replicate twin experiments were performed at different times using different library preparation protocols to rule out contamination.

There are 12 amino acids in the CDR3, from cysteine to phenylalanine inclusive. Solely the CDR3 DNA is kept, with 36 bases framed from the first base. CDR1 and CDR2 are drawn from the germline V gene (reference sequence): SEHNR, FQNEAQ. V loses 0 bases of germline sequence and J loses 7 bases, and the interval between the two ends is 7 bases. This clonotype appeared many times. The antigen it binds to is not known. Per-nucleotide qualities are absent, and no much larger clonotype sits a single base away. Only healthy Caucasian donors were included. The twin cohort consisted of three pairs of female monozygotic twins, all aged about 18 to 30 years. Positive isolation kits from Invitrogen were used to isolate the CD4+ and CD8+ T cell populations. To prepare the library, 5' RACE was applied. The instrument given in TCRdb is Illumina HiSeq 2000. A universal primer binding site was added through template switching, and the final cDNA carried a unique molecular identifier so that TCR cDNA molecules could be counted accurately. Specific primers in the conserved constant-segment region were used to synthesize first-strand cDNA for the TCR alpha and beta chains. To control for contamination, every cDNA library was double barcoded, receiving both a SMART-Mk sample barcode and Illumina barcodes. TruSeq adapter sequences, together with Illumina sample barcodes, were added in two successive PCR steps. The Illumina HiSeq platform was used with custom primers to sequence TCR alpha and beta cDNA libraries. Per the authors' processing: MiGEC processed the raw reads to extract unique molecular identifiers, while MiXCR was used to determine the CDR3 positions. For each individual, recombination models were inferred using an EM algorithm with the repgenHMM and IGoR tools. Shared clonotype analysis was performed with the tcR package in R, normalizing sharing by the product of cloneset sizes. To study raw recombination free of thymic and clonal selection effects, out-of-frame nonproductive sequences were analyzed. TCRdb redid the processing of the public reads, applying fastp at Q25 and MiXCR, and retained in-frame beta chains. Every distinct CDR3 protein forms one entry, paired with its most common genes and DNA. V and J calls and clone size were set by TCRdb, not the authors. The sample yields roughly 290,000 distinct CDR3 sequences; less than 9.5% were counted once. Approximately 6.6% of the sample is held by the ten biggest clonotypes.

The paper's findings and limits, for the study overall: Fewer insertions were carried by abundant cord blood beta clonotypes; a weaker similar trend was observed in young adult naive repertoires, while no such trend was observed in memory repertoires. Because the same donors could not be followed over many years, the conclusions depended on cross-sectional statistical analysis. The excess sharing between twins in beta out-of-frame sequences was weaker because fewer shared sequences reduced the signal-to-noise ratio. Compared with coincidental sharing between unrelated individuals, an excess of low generation-probability sequences was observed among out-of-frame TCR alpha sequences shared between twins. Zero-insertion analyses could be partly confounded by invariant T cells such as MAIT and iNKT, although diverse VJ usage argued against such confounding for most clonotypes. In monozygotic twins, recombination models systematically underestimated out-of-frame TCR alpha sharing, but the models matched the sharing seen between unrelated individuals.

The same specimen was also included in a second study, on yellow fever vaccine responses in identical twins. The second study reports: According to the authors, in identical twins the way T cells responded to vaccination appeared partly convergent and partly personalized. The study precisely tracked vaccine-responding T cell clones in identical twins.

This sequence uses TRBV7-9 and TRBJ2-7; the D segment cannot be called with confidence. This TCR derives from a woman between 18 and 29 years old in good health. What was sequenced was CD8+ T cells sorted from blood. The nucleotide sequence reads TGTGCCAGCAGCTTAGCGTCCCAAGAGCAGTACTTC. It translates as CASSLASQEQYF.